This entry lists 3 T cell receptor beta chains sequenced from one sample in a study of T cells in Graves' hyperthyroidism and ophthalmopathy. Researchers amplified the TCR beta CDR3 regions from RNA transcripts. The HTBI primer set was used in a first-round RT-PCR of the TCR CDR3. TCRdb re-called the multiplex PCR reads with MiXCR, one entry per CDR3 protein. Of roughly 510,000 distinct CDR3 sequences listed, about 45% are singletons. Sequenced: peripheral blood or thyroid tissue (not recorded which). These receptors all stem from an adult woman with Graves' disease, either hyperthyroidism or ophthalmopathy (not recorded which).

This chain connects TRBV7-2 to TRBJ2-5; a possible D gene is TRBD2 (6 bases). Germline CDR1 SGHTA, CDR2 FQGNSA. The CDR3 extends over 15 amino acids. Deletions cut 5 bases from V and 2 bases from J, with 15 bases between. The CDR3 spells CASSQQGGIQETQYF. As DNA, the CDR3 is TGTGCCAGCAGCCAGCAGGGCGGGATTCAAGAGACCCAGTACTTC.

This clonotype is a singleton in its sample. CDR3 sequence reads: CSLGALRSYEQYF. The CDR3 DNA follows: TGCAGCTTGGGGGCCCTCAGATCCTACGAGCAGTACTTC. The chain carries TRBV29-1 and TRBJ2-7; TRBD1 is a possible D gene (6 bases). Germline CDR1 reads SQVTM; CDR2 reads ANQGSEA. V was trimmed by 8 bases and J by 1 base, leaving 15 bases between them. The CDR3 covers 13 residues.

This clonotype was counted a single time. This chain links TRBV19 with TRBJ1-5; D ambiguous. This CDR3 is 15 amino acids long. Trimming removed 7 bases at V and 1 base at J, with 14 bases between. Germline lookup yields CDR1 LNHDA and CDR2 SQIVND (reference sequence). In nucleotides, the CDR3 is TGTGCCAGTATCAGTACGGTGTTGAGCAATCAGCCCCAGCATTTT. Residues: CASISTVLSNQPQHF.